This T cell receptor (beta chain) was profiled in a study of neurological immune-mediated disorders. Across the whole study: Among the roughly 35 patients with multiple sclerosis, some 30 were relapsing-remitting, while 3 were secondary progressive.

The unsorted libraries originated from 2 million PBMCs kept at -80 C. Over 160 million TCR-beta sequences (from 15-18 subjects) were yielded by each sequencing run. TCRdb reanalysed the 5' RACE reads using MiXCR and keeps one entry per CDR3 protein. The sample contains tens of thousands of distinct CDR3 sequences, around 3.5% of which appear only once. Whole-study findings and limits: The multiple sclerosis repertoire cluster had no association with any clinical or MRI feature.

Concerning this clonotype: Its target is unknown.

Sequenced material: PBMCs. The source is a man aged 55 to 69 with multiple sclerosis.

The CDR3 loop is CASRVGSGANVLTF. DNA for the CDR3: TGCGCCAGCAGGGTGGGATCTGGGGCCAACGTCCTGACTTTC. V and J are TRBV5-1 and TRBJ2-6; D not certain. Germline loops: CDR1 SGHRS, CDR2 YFSETQ. The CDR3 loop spans 14 amino acids. Trimming removed 5 bases at V and 1 base at J, with 7 bases between.